These 7 T cell receptor beta chains came from one sample sequenced in a study of T cell changes during pregnancy in multiple sclerosis. Some clones are missing from TCRdb's copy, which holds only in-frame ones; the method was immunoSEQ multiplex PCR. In the table there are tens of thousands of clones, 88% of which are singletons. This sample comprised CD4+ T cells from peripheral blood mononuclear cells, obtained in the first trimester of pregnancy. Source of these receptors: a female donor with multiple sclerosis, enrolled in a pregnancy study.

The chain couples TRBV30 to TRBJ1-4; D possibly corresponds to TRBD1 (5 bases). The CDR3 contains 15 residues. Germline CDR1 GTSNPN, CDR2 SVGIG (reference sequence). V lost 0 bases and J 10 bases, leaving 18 bases between the germline ends. Written as DNA, the CDR3 is TGTGCCTGGAGTGTACTAGCAGGCAGGGAAGGAAAACTGTTTTTT. Translation: CAWSVLAGREGKLFF. Full variable domain (remainder filled in from reference TRBV30 and TRBJ1-4): SQTIHQWPATLVQPVGSPLSLECTVEGTSNPNLYWYRQAAGRGLQLLFYSVGIGQISSEVPQNLSASRPQDRQFILSSKKLLLSDSGFYLCAWSVLAGREGKLFFGSGTQLSVL.

The gene calls are TRBV7-2 and TRBJ2-7, with a tentative D call TRBD1 (6 bases). Germline V gene data show CDR1 as SGHTA and CDR2 as FQGNSA. V lost 2 bases, J lost 4 bases, and 27 bases lay in between. This CDR3 has 19 amino acids. CDR3 sequence (DNA): TGTGCCAGCAGCTTAACGGCGTCCGTGGGGGCCCTTAATATATACGAGCAGTACTTC. It codes for CASSLTASVGALNIYEQYF.

The V and J genes are TRBV10-2 and TRBJ2-7, with 7 bases lining up with TRBD1. Germline values: CDR1 WSHSY, CDR2 SAAADI. The CDR3 consists of 13 residues. J lost 5 bases, V lost 10 bases, and 11 bases had no gene match. The CDR3 DNA reads as TGCGCCACCGACAAGACAGGGAACCACGAGCAGTACTTC. The encoded protein is CATDKTGNHEQYF.

This clone was detected a few times. The chain is built from TRBV23-1 and TRBJ1-4; D is possibly TRBD1 (6 bases). TRBV23-1 is filed as an ORF, its function uncertain. V lost 3 bases to trimming and J lost 6 bases, with 17 bases between them. The CDR3 is made up of 16 amino acids. Here the CDR3 reads CASSQGRGGGHEKLFF. The CDR3 DNA sequence: TGCGCCAGCAGTCAGGGACGGGGAGGGGGTCATGAAAAACTGTTTTTT.

The V and J genes are TRBV19 and TRBJ1-1, with D maybe TRBD1 (6 bases). Trimming removed 1 base from V and 4 bases from J, with 10 bases in between. The CDR3 sequence is 14 residues long. The germline CDR1 and CDR2 sequences are LNHDA and SQIVND (reference sequence). CDR3 loop: CASSIGEGGTEAFF. As DNA, the CDR3 is TGTGCCAGTAGTATAGGGGAGGGGGGCACTGAAGCTTTCTTT.

The V call is TRBV6-1, the J call TRBJ1-2; 9 nucleotides align to TRBD1. CDR3 size: 15 residues. Germline CDR1 is MNHNS and CDR2 is SASEGT. With V trimmed by 6 bases and J by 2 bases, 7 bases remained unmatched. The CDR3 is CASSDRGAPNYGYTF. The CDR3, as DNA: TGTGCCAGCAGCGACAGGGGGGCTCCCAACTATGGCTACACCTTC.

This rearrangement joins TRBV18 to TRBJ2-3; D not resolved. The CDR3 is made up of 15 amino acids. CDR1 is KGHSH, CDR2 LQKENI, per germline. The ends were cut back, 1 base at V and 3 bases at J, with 11 bases in the middle. CDR3 coding DNA: TGTGCCAGCTCACCACTCGGATCTAGGACAGATACGCAGTATTTT. Its translation is CASSPLGSRTDTQYF. Using reference TRBV18 and TRBJ2-3 for the parts outside the CDR3, the full variable domain is NAGVMQNPRHLVRRRGQEARLRCSPMKGHSHVYWYRQLPEEGLKFMVYLQKENIIDESGMPKERFSAEFPKEGPSILRIQQVVRGDSAAYFCASSPLGSRTDTQYFGPGTRLTVL.